The present TCR beta chain was sequenced within a study of blood T cell repertoires in COVID-19. The wider study: The United States, Italy and Spain supplied acute and convalescent COVID-19 samples. T cells, B-cell-depleted T cells, or PBMCs supplied cDNA or gDNA.

Measured with immunoSEQ multiplex PCR; TCRdb has only the in-frame clones, and not every one. The table has tens of thousands of clones, approximately 80% seen once. V lost 8 bases, J lost 4 bases, and 18 bases lay in between. Germline CDR1 MDHEN, CDR2 SYDVKM. CDR3 size: 14 residues. The rearrangement links TRBV28 to TRBJ2-7; the D is unclear. Sequenced material: peripheral blood. The origin of this receptor is a man aged 80 or over with acute or convalescent COVID-19. The CDR3 DNA sequence: TGTGCCAGCTCACCGGGTCCATCGAGGTACGAGCAGTACTTC. Translating gives CASSPGPSRYEQYF.